This passage covers 14 T cell receptor beta chains from one sample sequenced in a study of T cell responses to AZD1222 COVID-19 vaccine. Clones were read by immunoSEQ multiplex PCR, and TCRdb kept only the in-frame ones, dropping some. The sample contains some 100,000 clones, 88% of which appear only once. Specimen: peripheral blood, collected on day 0 of AZD1222 vaccination. The source is an adult in good health.

V gene TRBV7-2 combines with J gene TRBJ2-1; tentative D call: TRBD1 (6 bases). Per the germline V gene, CDR1 is SGHTA and CDR2 is FQGNSA. Trimming removed 5 bases at V and 8 bases at J, with 19 bases between. CDR3 length: 15 amino acids. DNA for the CDR3: TGTGCCAGCAGCCTCAACCAGGGGATGGGGGATGAGCAGTTCTTC. Translation gives CASSLNQGMGDEQFF.

V usage is TRBV29-1 and J usage is TRBJ2-1, with TRBD2 as a possible D gene (5 bases). V shed 4 bases and J shed 2 bases, with 12 bases lying between them. The CDR3 length is 14 residues. Germline CDR1 and CDR2: SQVTM and ANQGSEA. The CDR3 DNA reads as TGCAGCGTTGTAAGTCTAGCTGCCTACAATGAGCAGTTCTTC. Amino acid sequence: CSVVSLAAYNEQFF.

This clone was seen only a few times. The chain carries TRBV30 and TRBJ2-5, with D perhaps matching TRBD1 or TRBD2 (5 bases each). This CDR3 region has 15 residues. CDR1 is GTSNPN, CDR2 SVGIG, per germline (reference sequence). The V and J ends lost 0 bases and 1 base respectively, with 12 bases between them. The CDR3 DNA is TGTGCCTGGAGTGTTGGGGGTACGGTCCAAGAGACCCAGTACTTC. It codes for CAWSVGGTVQETQYF.

The chain's CDR3 is CASSQDTPWTYNSPLHF. The CDR3 DNA is TGCGCCAGCAGCCAAGACACTCCTTGGACCTATAATTCACCCCTCCACTTT. V and J are TRBV4-3 and TRBJ1-6; D not resolved. V shed 0 bases and J shed 2 bases, with 11 bases lying between them. CDR1 and CDR2 (germline): LGHNA, YSLEER. The CDR3 consists of 17 residues.

The gene calls are TRBV19 and TRBJ2-7; 8 bases line up with TRBD1. The trim removed 3 bases at V and 3 bases at J, leaving 10 bases unmatched. Germline V lookup: CDR1 LNHDA, CDR2 SQIVND (reference sequence). There are 16 residues in the CDR3. CDR3 sequence: CASSIYSGQGFYEQYF. The CDR3 nucleotides read TGTGCCAGTAGTATTTATTCCGGACAGGGATTCTACGAGCAGTACTTC.

This clone was recorded a few times. This rearrangement joins TRBV9 to TRBJ2-3; D gene uncertain. The CDR3 length is 16 residues. V was trimmed by 1 base and J by 6 bases, leaving 18 bases between them. Germline assignment: CDR1 SGDLS and CDR2 YYNGEE. The CDR3 region is CASSVSEIHASDTQYF. The CDR3 DNA sequence: TGTGCCAGCAGCGTATCTGAGATTCATGCTTCCGATACGCAGTATTTT.

The CDR3 spells CASSPLKTPNTDTQYF. CDR3 coding DNA: TGTGCCAGCAGCCCCCTCAAAACTCCAAACACAGATACGCAGTATTTT. This chain joins TRBV7-9 and TRBJ2-3, with no clear D. The CDR3 has 16 residues. CDR1 SEHNR and CDR2 FQNEAQ come from the germline V gene (reference sequence). The ends were cut back, 5 bases at V and 2 bases at J, with 17 bases in the middle. The full variable domain, rest sourced from reference TRBV7-9 and TRBJ2-3, is DTGVSQNPRHKITKRGQNVTFRCDPISEHNRLYWYRQTLGQGPEFLTYFQNEAQLEKSRLLSDRFSAERPKGSFSTLEIQRTEQGDSAMYLCASSPLKTPNTDTQYFGPGTRLTVL.

The V gene is TRBV9, the J gene TRBJ1-5, with TRBD1 matching 7 bases. This CDR3 has 15 amino acids. V dropped 3 bases and J dropped 5; count of bases not matched to a gene: 8. Germline V gives CDR1 SGDLS, CDR2 YYNGEE. Written as DNA, the CDR3 is TGTGCCAGCAGCGCAGAGGGGGCAAAGGATCAGCCCCAGCATTTT. It specifies CASSAEGAKDQPQHF.

V usage is TRBV5-1 and J usage is TRBJ2-3, with a tentative D call TRBD1 (5 bases). Between the trimmed V and J ends, which lost 2 bases and 2 bases, there was a span of 9 bases. The length of the CDR3 is 14 residues. CDR1 is SGHRS and CDR2 is YFSETQ in the germline V gene. For the CDR3, the DNA is TGCGCCAGCAGCTTCAGGGATTCCACAGATACGCAGTATTTT. Protein sequence: CASSFRDSTDTQYF. Combining the CDR3 with reference TRBV5-1 and TRBJ2-3 gives the whole variable domain KAGVTQTPRYLIKTRGQQVTLSCSPISGHRSVSWYQQTPGQGLQFLFEYFSETQRNKGNFPGRFSGRQFSNSRSEMNVSTLELGDSALYLCASSFRDSTDTQYFGPGTRLTVL.

CDR3 nucleotide sequence: TGTGCCAGCAGCTTGAAGGCTAGCGGGAGTGGGGCGGTATTGGAGACCCAGTACTTC. This encodes CASSLKASGSGAVLETQYF. This chain joins TRBV11-3 and TRBJ2-5, with TRBD2 matching over 10 bases. The CDR3 is made up of 19 amino acids. The trim removed 3 bases at V and 5 bases at J, leaving 18 bases unmatched. Germline CDR1 SGHNT, CDR2 YENEEA.

This rearrangement joins TRBV19 to TRBJ2-7; D is unclear. Trimming pared 5 bases from V and 0 bases from J, leaving 14 bases between. Germline CDR1 LNHDA, CDR2 SQIVND (reference sequence). CDR3 length equals 15 residues. The CDR3 spells CASSVFGLSSYEQYF. The DNA for the CDR3 is TGTGCCAGTAGTGTTTTTGGGCTGAGCTCCTACGAGCAGTACTTC.

This rearrangement joins TRBV18 to TRBJ1-4, with D maybe TRBD1 (5 bases). CDR3 size: 13 residues. Trimming removed 8 bases from V and 2 bases from J, with 9 bases in between. CDR1 and CDR2 (germline): KGHSH, LQKENI. Written as DNA, the CDR3 is TGTGCCAGCATACGGGGGACTAATGAAAAACTGTTTTTT. Its translation is CASIRGTNEKLFF.

J is TRBJ2-1 and V is TRBV6-5; 9 bases match TRBD1. Germline CDR1 MNHEY, CDR2 SVGAGI. With 6 bases clipped from V and 7 bases from J, the junction kept 4 bases outside the gene matches. The CDR3 spans 13 residues. The chain's CDR3 is CASRRTGVNEQFF. In nucleotides, the CDR3 is TGTGCCAGCAGGAGGACAGGGGTGAATGAGCAGTTCTTC.

In regard to this clone: Relative to the germline gene, one junction end is altered; a read error may explain this. The J gene is TRBJ2-1, the V gene TRBV7-9; TRBD2 matches 9 bases. This CDR3 has 14 residues. Germline V gene data show CDR1 as SEHNR and CDR2 as FQNEAQ (reference sequence). The CDR3 loop reads CASSLAGDRNEQFF. In DNA form, the CDR3 reads TGTGCCAGCAGTTTAGCGGGAGATCGTAATGAGCAGTTCTTC. The variable domain in full, completed from reference TRBV7-9 and TRBJ2-1, reads DTGVSQNPRHKITKRGQNVTFRCDPISEHNRLYWYRQTLGQGPEFLTYFQNEAQLEKSRLLSDRFSAERPKGSFSTLEIQRTEQGDSAMYLCASSLAGDRNEQFFGPGTRLTVL.